Listed below are T cell receptor beta chains from one sample, sequenced in a study of cytomegalovirus exposure and HLA in healthy donors. Data came from immunoSEQ multiplex PCR; TCRdb stores just in-frame clones and leaves some out. The specimen's table records 200,000 to 250,000 clones. The sequenced material came from PBMCs. These receptor sequences come from a girl aged 2-10 years in good health and CMV-seropositive. Both conserved end residues are part of each CDR3. D genes are given only for firm matches.

J gene,CDR3 length,V gene,D gene,CDR3 DNA,CDR3 protein
TRBJ2-1,14,TRBV10-3,TRBD2,TGTGCCAGCACCGGGACTAGCGGGAGTCATGAGCAGTTCTTC,CASTGTSGSHEQFF
TRBJ1-6,16,TRBV10-3,TRBD1,TGTGCCATCAGTGGTACAGGGGGTTCGAATAATTCACCCCTCCACTTT,CAISGTGGSNNSPLHF
TRBJ1-4,15,TRBV6-5,TRBD1,TGTGCCAGCAGTTACATCGGCAGGGGGCGAGAAAAACTGTTTTTT,CASSYIGRGREKLFF
TRBJ2-2,16,TRBV5-1,.,TGCGCCAGCAGCTTGGTGGCAGTTGCGAACACCGGGGAGCTGTTTTTT,CASSLVAVANTGELFF
TRBJ1-1,14,TRBV21-1,.,TGTGCCAGCAGCAAGGGGAGGGGGGCCCTCGAAGCTTTCTTT,CASSKGRGALEAFF
TRBJ2-7,16,TRBV27,TRBD2,TGTGCCAGCAGTTTGTCGGGACTAGCGGGAGCTTACGAGCAGTACTTC,CASSLSGLAGAYEQYF
TRBJ2-2,15,TRBV28,TRBD2,TGTGCCAGCCAAACTAGCGGGGCGAACACCGGGGAGCTGTTTTTT,CASQTSGANTGELFF
TRBJ2-3,11,TRBV9,.,TGTGCCAGCAGCAGGGGTGATACGCAGTATTTT,CASSRGDTQYF
TRBJ1-4,13,TRBV7-9,.,TGTGCCAGCCGATGGGGAGGGAATGAAAAACTGTTTTTT,CASRWGGNEKLFF
TRBJ1-1,12,TRBV6-1,TRBD1,TGTGCCAGCAGTGAATGGACAGGGGAAGCTTTCTTT,CASSEWTGEAFF
TRBJ2-7,14,TRBV4-1,TRBD1,TGCGCCAGCAGCCTGAAGAGCGACAGGGACGAGCAGTACTTC,CASSLKSDRDEQYF
TRBJ2-3,14,TRBV7-9,.,TGTGCCAGCAGCTTAGGGCGGGGTCAGGATACGCAGTATTTT,CASSLGRGQDTQYF
TRBJ2-1,14,TRBV9,TRBD2,TGTGCCAGCAGCGTAACCAGCGGGAGGGCCCGGCAGTTCTTC,CASSVTSGRARQFF
TRBJ1-1,15,TRBV18,.,TGTGCCAGCTCACCTCTGGTAGGGGAAGGGACTGAAGCTTTCTTT,CASSPLVGEGTEAFF